This passage covers 20 T cell receptor beta chains from one sample sequenced in a study of T cell repertoires in cytomegalovirus infection. TCRdb recomputed calls from the reads with MiXCR, one row per CDR3 protein. The repertoire includes hundreds of thousands of distinct CDR3 sequences, about 10% of them detected once, and roughly 10% sits in the top ten. The sequencing input was PBMCs. Receptor source: a human donor in good health (CMV status not recorded). Some clones in this sample may be carry-over from other donors' samples.

There are many counts of this clonotype. Written as DNA, the CDR3 is TGTGCCAGCAGCACTTACAGGGGAATGAACACTGAAGCTTTCTTT. Translated: CASSTYRGMNTEAFF. This sequence joins TRBV7-2 and TRBJ1-1, with 7 bases matching TRBD1. This CDR3 is 15 amino acids long. Looked up from germline, CDR1 is SGHTA and CDR2 is FQGNSA. V dropped 5 bases and J dropped 0; count of bases not matched to a gene: 6.

The CDR3: CASSLDVSAAQGHEQFF. CDR3 nucleotide sequence: TGTGCCAGCAGCTTAGACGTTTCTGCGGCCCAGGGCCATGAGCAGTTCTTC. V gene TRBV11-3 combines with J gene TRBJ2-1; D possibly corresponds to TRBD1 (5 bases). Trimming pared 0 bases from V and 8 bases from J, leaving 20 bases between. CDR1 and CDR2 from the germline V gene are SGHNT and YENEEA. The CDR3 covers 17 residues.

In this sample, this clonotype turned up many times. The chain is built from TRBV5-6 and TRBJ2-3; 8 bases fit TRBD2. CDR3 length: 16 residues. V trimming: 5 bases; J trimming: 4 bases; junction bases outside the gene matches: 12. CDR1 SGHDT and CDR2 YYEEEE come from the germline V gene. For the CDR3, the DNA is TGTGCCAGCAGTTCTCTAAGCGGGGGACGAGCAGATACGCAGTATTTT. It specifies CASSSLSGGRADTQYF.

This clonotype was seen at least ten times. The genes are TRBV7-9 and TRBJ2-5, with 9 bases aligning to TRBD2. This CDR3 is 14 amino acids long. Germline V gives CDR1 SEHNR, CDR2 FQNEAQ (reference sequence). V dropped 3 bases and J dropped 4; count of bases not matched to a gene: 3. The CDR3 region is CASSFVAGAETQYF. The DNA for the CDR3 is TGTGCCAGCAGCTTTGTAGCGGGAGCAGAGACCCAGTACTTC.

V is TRBV20-1 and J is TRBJ2-1; tentatively, D is TRBD2 (5 bases). From germline, CDR1 is DFQATT and CDR2 SNEGSKA (reference sequence). The CDR3 is made up of 14 amino acids. V gave up 6 bases and J gave up 8 bases, with 20 bases separating them. DNA of the CDR3: TGCAGTGCCCCCCCCGGGGTAGTGGGTCATGAGCAGTTCTTC. Translation gives CSAPPGVVGHEQFF.

Many counts were recorded for this clonotype. The gene calls are TRBV7-9 and TRBJ2-1; 9 bases agree with TRBD1. Germline V gene data show CDR1 as SEHNR and CDR2 as FQNEAQ (reference sequence). V trimming: 6 bases; J trimming: 6 bases; junction bases outside the gene matches: 9. The CDR3 is made up of 15 amino acids. The CDR3 sequence is CASSLAGTGINEQFF. The CDR3 DNA is TGTGCCAGCAGTCTCGCCGGGACAGGGATCAATGAGCAGTTCTTC.

This sequence joins TRBV29-1 and TRBJ1-1; D is uncertain. The germline CDR1 and CDR2 sequences are SQVTM and ANQGSEA. CDR3 length equals 11 residues. The V end lost 4 bases, the J end lost 3 bases, and 6 bases lay between the germline ends. The CDR3 loop reads CSVGIYTEAFF. The DNA of the CDR3 is TGCAGCGTTGGTATCTACACTGAAGCTTTCTTT. The whole variable domain, filled in from reference TRBV29-1 and TRBJ1-1, reads SAVISQKPSRDICQRGTSLTIQCQVDSQVTMMFWYRQQPGQSLTLIATANQGSEATYESGFVIDKFPISRPNLTFSTLTVSNMSPEDSSIYLCSVGIYTEAFFGQGTRLTVV.

This clonotype was found many times. CDR3 amino acids: CASSWEQGVTMNTEAFF. The CDR3 bases are TGTGCCAGCAGTTGGGAACAGGGGGTAACCATGAACACTGAAGCTTTCTTT. The genes are TRBV6-2 or TRBV6-3 and TRBJ1-1, with TRBD1 matching 8 bases. Germline trimming cut 4 bases from V and 0 bases from J; bases unmatched to any gene: 10. The germline V gene encodes CDR1 MNHEY and CDR2 SVGEGT. The CDR3 length is 17 residues.

This clonotype has a handful of counts. This chain uses TRBV28 with TRBJ1-4, with D possibly matching TRBD1 (5 bases). Trimming cost V 6 bases and J 4 bases, with 21 bases left between them. Germline CDR1 reads MDHEN; CDR2 reads SYDVKM. CDR3 length: 17 residues. The CDR3 spells CASRGTPGDLGNEKLFF. In nucleotides, the CDR3 is TGTGCCAGCAGAGGGACCCCCGGCGACTTGGGTAATGAAAAACTGTTTTTT.

In this sample, this clonotype turned up many times. The rearrangement joins TRBV7-3 to TRBJ2-1, with 12 bases that match TRBD2. Germline V gene data show CDR1 as SGHTA and CDR2 as FQGTGA. CDR3 length: 17 amino acids. Trimming at V came to 1 base and at J to 8 bases, leaving 9 bases not matched to a gene. The CDR3, as DNA: TGTGCCAGCAGCTTAAGACTAGCGGGAGACCTTATCGATGAGCAGTTCTTC. As protein: CASSLRLAGDLIDEQFF.

The gene calls are TRBV20-1 and TRBJ2-5, with 9 bases identical to TRBD2. Germline trimming cut 7 bases from V and 5 bases from J; bases unmatched to any gene: 11. Germline V lookup: CDR1 DFQATT, CDR2 SNEGSKA (reference sequence). The CDR3 loop spans 14 amino acids. CDR3 coding DNA: TGCAGTGGGGCGGGCGGGGGGGCAGGGGAGACCCAGTACTTC. Translation: CSGAGGGAGETQYF.

On this clonotype itself: This may arise from a read error, as a much more abundant clone is one base away. The J gene is TRBJ2-7, the V gene TRBV10-3; no reliable D call. CDR1 is ENHRY, CDR2 SYGVKD, per germline. The CDR3 totals 12 residues. DNA of the CDR3: TGTGCCATCAGTCAGCAGATCTACGAGGAGTACTTC. Its protein product is CAISQQIYEEYF.

In this sample, this clonotype turned up many times. This chain connects TRBV6-2 or TRBV6-3 to TRBJ2-1; 8 bases align to TRBD2. J was trimmed by 12 bases and V by 5 bases; bases with no gene match: 9. The CDR3 sequence is 13 residues long. CDR1 is MNHEY, CDR2 SVGEGT, per germline. CDR3 sequence: CASSLGREERQFF. The CDR3 nucleotides read TGTGCCAGCAGTCTGGGGCGGGAGGAGAGGCAGTTCTTC.

This clonotype appeared many times. This chain uses TRBV28 with TRBJ1-4; D possibly corresponds to TRBD1 (6 bases). In germline, CDR1 is MDHEN, CDR2 SYDVKM. V shed 5 bases and J shed 7 bases, with 23 bases lying between them. The CDR3 extends over 17 amino acids. The CDR3 region is CASSSPIDGGRGEKLFF. The DNA for the CDR3 is TGTGCCAGCAGTAGCCCCATTGATGGGGGGCGAGGTGAAAAACTGTTTTTT.

The V gene is TRBV18, the J gene TRBJ1-3, with D unclear. The V end was cut by 0 bases, the J end by 1 base, with 13 bases between. CDR1 and CDR2 from the germline V gene are KGHSH and LQKENI. The CDR3 extends over 17 amino acids. In DNA form, the CDR3 reads TGTGCCAGCTCACCACCGGTAGCTGCGGTTTCTGGAAACACCATATATTTT. Amino acid sequence: CASSPPVAAVSGNTIYF.

V is TRBV28 and J is TRBJ2-7; D remains unclear. V was shortened by 3 bases and J by 13 bases, with 16 bases between the two germline ends. Germline assignment: CDR1 MDHEN and CDR2 SYDVKM. The CDR3 is 12 residues long. The CDR3 region has the DNA TGTGCCAGCAGTTTCTCTGGCAGTGCCACATACTTC. The encoded protein is CASSFSGSATYF. The variable domain in full, completed from reference TRBV28 and TRBJ2-7, reads DVKVTQSSRYLVKRTGEKVFLECVQDMDHENMFWYRQDPGLGLRLIYFSYDVKMKEKGDIPEGYSVSREKKERFSLILESASTNQTSMYLCASSFSGSATYFGPGTRLTVT.

This clonotype was observed many times. The chain joins TRBV7-6 to TRBJ2-5; D is undetermined. Germline CDR1 is SGHVS and CDR2 is FNYEAQ. The CDR3 length is 13 residues. V lost 2 bases to trimming and J lost 5 bases, with 9 bases between them. CDR3 in amino acids: CASSLNEAETQYF. DNA for the CDR3: TGTGCCAGCAGCTTAAACGAGGCGGAGACCCAGTACTTC.

This clonotype was picked up many times. The chain combines TRBV28 with TRBJ2-1; 11 bases map to TRBD2. V was clipped by 3 bases and J by 4 bases; unmatched bases: 5. Germline CDR1 reads MDHEN; CDR2 reads SYDVKM. The CDR3 sequence is 16 residues long. The CDR3 DNA follows: TGTGCCAGCAGTTTGCCCGGGACTAGCGGTTACAATGAGCAGTTCTTC. Residues: CASSLPGTSGYNEQFF.

In its sample, this clonotype was seen a few times. The rearrangement uses TRBV12-3 or TRBV12-4 and TRBJ1-2, with 8 bases aligning to TRBD1. The V gene end was trimmed by 8 bases and the J gene end by 4 bases; junction bases not matched to a gene: 6. The CDR3 runs to 13 residues. The CDR3 loop is CASLDRGIYGYTF. CDR3 DNA sequence: TGTGCCAGCCTAGACAGGGGCATCTATGGCTACACCTTC.

Ten or more counts support this clonotype. The chain couples TRBV12-3 or TRBV12-4 to TRBJ1-1; 7 bases align to TRBD1. CDR3 size: 14 residues. J gave up 1 base and V 6 bases, and 5 bases lay outside the gene matches. The CDR3, as DNA: TGTGCCAGCAGCGGGGGACAGCAGAACACTGAAGCTTTCTTT. This translates into CASSGGQQNTEAFF.